This T cell receptor beta chain was recovered during a study of blood T cell repertoires in COVID-19. CDR1 SNHLY and CDR2 FYNNEI come from the germline V gene. The CDR3 has 13 residues. Between the trimmed V and J ends, which lost 7 bases and 0 bases, there was a span of 7 bases. Using immunoSEQ multiplex PCR, the repertoire was profiled, and TCRdb retains in-frame clones only, with some absent. The table includes around 380,000 clones, more than 75% detected once. Ages ranged from about 18 to 89 years, with residence in 24 US areas. The material sequenced was PBMCs or T cells enriched from blood (not recorded which). The chain recombines TRBV2 with TRBJ1-5; unclear D gene. This receptor was identified in a man under 40 who had recovered from COVID-19. CDR3 bases: TGTGCCAGCACTCGGTCTAGCAATCAGCCCCAGCATTTT. This sequence encodes CASTRSSNQPQHF.